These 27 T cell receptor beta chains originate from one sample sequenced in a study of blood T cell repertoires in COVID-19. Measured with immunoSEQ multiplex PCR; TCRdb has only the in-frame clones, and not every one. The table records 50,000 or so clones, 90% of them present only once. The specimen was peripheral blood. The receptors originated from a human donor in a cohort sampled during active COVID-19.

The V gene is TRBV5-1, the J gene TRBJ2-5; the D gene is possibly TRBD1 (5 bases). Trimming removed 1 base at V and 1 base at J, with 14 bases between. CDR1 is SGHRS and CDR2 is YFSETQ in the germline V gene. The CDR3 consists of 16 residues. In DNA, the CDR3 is TGCGCCAGCAGCTTGACTGGTGGGGCTTTCCAAGAGACCCAGTACTTC. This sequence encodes CASSLTGGAFQETQYF.

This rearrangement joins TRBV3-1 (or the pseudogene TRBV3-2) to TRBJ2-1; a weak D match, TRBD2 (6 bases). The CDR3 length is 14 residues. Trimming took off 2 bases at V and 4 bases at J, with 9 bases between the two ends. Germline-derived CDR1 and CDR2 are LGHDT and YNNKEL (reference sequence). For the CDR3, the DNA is TGTGCCAGCAGCCAACGGAGGGAGTACAATGAGCAGTTCTTC. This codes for CASSQRREYNEQFF.

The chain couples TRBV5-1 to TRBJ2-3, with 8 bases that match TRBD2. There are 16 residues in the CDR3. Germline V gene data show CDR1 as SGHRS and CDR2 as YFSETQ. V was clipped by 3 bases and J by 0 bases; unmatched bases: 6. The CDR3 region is CASSSRTSLSTDTQYF. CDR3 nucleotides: TGCGCCAGCAGCTCGAGGACTAGCCTGAGCACAGATACGCAGTATTTT.

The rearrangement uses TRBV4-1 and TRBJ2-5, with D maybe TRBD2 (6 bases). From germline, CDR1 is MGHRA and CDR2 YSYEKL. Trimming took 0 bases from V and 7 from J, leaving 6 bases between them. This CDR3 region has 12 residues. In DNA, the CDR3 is TGCGCCAGCAGCCAAGAGGGAGGGACCCAGTACTTC. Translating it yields CASSQEGGTQYF.

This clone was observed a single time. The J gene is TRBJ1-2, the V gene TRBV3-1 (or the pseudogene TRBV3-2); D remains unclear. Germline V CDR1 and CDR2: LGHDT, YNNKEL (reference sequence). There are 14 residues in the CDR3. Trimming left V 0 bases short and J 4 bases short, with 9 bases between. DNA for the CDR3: TGTGCCAGCAGCCAAGAAAAGTCCAGCTATGGCTACACCTTC. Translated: CASSQEKSSYGYTF.

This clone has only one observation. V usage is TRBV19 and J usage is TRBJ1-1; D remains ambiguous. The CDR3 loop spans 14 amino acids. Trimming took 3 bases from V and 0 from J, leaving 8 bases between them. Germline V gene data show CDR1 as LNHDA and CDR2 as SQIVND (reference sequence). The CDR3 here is CASSINGMNTEAFF. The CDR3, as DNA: TGTGCCAGTAGTATTAACGGGATGAACACTGAAGCTTTCTTT.

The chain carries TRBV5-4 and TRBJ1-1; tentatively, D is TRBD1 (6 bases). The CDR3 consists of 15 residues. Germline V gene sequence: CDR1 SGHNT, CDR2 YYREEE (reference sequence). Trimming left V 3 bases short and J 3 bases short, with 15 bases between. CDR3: CASSYPGQGHTEAFF. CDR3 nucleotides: TGTGCCAGCAGCTACCCCGGGCAGGGGCACACTGAAGCTTTCTTT.

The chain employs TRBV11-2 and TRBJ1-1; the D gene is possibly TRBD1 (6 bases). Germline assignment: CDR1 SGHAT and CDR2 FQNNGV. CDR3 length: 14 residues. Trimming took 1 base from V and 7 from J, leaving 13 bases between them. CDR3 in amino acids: CASSLVRGAVEAFF. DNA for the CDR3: TGTGCCAGCAGCTTAGTCCGGGGGGCGGTTGAAGCTTTCTTT.

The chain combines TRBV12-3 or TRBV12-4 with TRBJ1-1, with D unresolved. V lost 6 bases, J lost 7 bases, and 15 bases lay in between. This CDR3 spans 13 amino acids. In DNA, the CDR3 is TGTGCCAGCAGGGGCCCCGCTGGGCTTGAAGCTTTCTTT. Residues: CASRGPAGLEAFF.

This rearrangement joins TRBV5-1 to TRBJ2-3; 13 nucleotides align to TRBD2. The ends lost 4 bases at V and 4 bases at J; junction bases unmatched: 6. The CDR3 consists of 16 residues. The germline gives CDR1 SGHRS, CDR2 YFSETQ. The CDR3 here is CASSPLLAGGADTQYF. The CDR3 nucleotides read TGCGCCAGCAGCCCCCTACTAGCGGGAGGGGCAGATACGCAGTATTTT.

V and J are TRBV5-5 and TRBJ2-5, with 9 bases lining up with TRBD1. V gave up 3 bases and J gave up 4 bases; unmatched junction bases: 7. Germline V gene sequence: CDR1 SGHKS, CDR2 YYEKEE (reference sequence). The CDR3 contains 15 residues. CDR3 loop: CASSWGQGTGETQYF. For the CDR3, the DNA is TGTGCCAGCAGCTGGGGACAGGGAACGGGAGAGACCCAGTACTTC. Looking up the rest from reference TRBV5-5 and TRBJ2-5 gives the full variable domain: DAGVTQSPTHLIKTRGQQVTLRCSPISGHKSVSWYQQVLGQGPQFIFQYYEKEERGRGNFPDRFSARQFPNYSSELNVNALLLGDSALYLCASSWGQGTGETQYFGPGTRLLVL.

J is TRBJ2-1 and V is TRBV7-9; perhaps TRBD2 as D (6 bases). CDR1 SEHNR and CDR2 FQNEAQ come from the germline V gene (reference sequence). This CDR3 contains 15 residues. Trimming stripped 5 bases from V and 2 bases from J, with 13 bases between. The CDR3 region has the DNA TGTGCCAGCAGCCTGTCTCGACTAGCCTACAATGAGCAGTTCTTC. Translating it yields CASSLSRLAYNEQFF.

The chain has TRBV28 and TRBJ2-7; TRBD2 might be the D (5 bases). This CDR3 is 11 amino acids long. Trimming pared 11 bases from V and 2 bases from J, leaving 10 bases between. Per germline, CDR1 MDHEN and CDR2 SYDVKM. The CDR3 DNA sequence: TGTGCCCTACGGGGAACCTACGAGCAGTACTTC. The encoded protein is CALRGTYEQYF.

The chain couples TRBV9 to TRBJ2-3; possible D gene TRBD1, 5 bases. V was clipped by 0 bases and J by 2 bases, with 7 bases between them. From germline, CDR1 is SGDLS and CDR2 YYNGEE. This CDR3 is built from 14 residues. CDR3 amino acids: CASSVEGSTDTQYF. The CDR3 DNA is TGTGCCAGCAGCGTAGAGGGGTCCACAGATACGCAGTATTTT.

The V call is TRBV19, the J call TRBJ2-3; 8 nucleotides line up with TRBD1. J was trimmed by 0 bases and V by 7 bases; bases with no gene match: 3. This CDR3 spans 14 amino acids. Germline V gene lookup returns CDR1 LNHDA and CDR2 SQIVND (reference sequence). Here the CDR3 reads CASKGQASTDTQYF. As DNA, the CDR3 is TGTGCCAGTAAGGGACAGGCTAGCACAGATACGCAGTATTTT.

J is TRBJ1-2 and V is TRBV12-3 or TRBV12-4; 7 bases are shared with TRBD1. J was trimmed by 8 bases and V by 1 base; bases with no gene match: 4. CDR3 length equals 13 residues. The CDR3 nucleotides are TGTGCCAGCAGTTTAGAGGGGGCGCGGGGCTACACCTTC. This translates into CASSLEGARGYTF.

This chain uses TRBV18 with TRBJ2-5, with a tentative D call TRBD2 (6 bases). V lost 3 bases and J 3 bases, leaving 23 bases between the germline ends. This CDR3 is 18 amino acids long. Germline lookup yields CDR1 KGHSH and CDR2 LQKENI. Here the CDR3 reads CASSPWGEPTSPKETQYF. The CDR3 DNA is TGTGCCAGCTCACCGTGGGGGGAGCCCACCTCTCCAAAAGAGACCCAGTACTTC.

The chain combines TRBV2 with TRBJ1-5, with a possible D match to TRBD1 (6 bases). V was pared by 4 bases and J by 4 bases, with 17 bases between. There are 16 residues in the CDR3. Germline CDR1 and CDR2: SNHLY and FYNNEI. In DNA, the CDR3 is TGTGCCAGCAGTGCGGGCGGCAGGGGATGGAATCAGCCCCAGCATTTT. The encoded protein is CASSAGGRGWNQPQHF.

CDR3 sequence reads: CASRLGGGANYGYTF. In nucleotides, the CDR3 is TGTGCCAGCAGGCTGGGGGGGGGAGCTAACTATGGCTACACCTTC. The rearrangement links TRBV6-5 to TRBJ1-2, with D possibly matching TRBD1 (5 bases). V was cut by 6 bases and J by 0 bases, with 14 bases left in between. The CDR3 has 15 residues. CDR1 and CDR2 from the germline V gene are MNHEY and SVGAGI.

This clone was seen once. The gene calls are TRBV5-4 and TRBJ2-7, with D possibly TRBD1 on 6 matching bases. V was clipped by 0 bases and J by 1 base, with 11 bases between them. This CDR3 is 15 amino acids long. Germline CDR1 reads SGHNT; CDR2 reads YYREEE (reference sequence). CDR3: CASSLETGKSYEQYV. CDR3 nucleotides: TGTGCCAGCAGCTTGGAGACAGGAAAATCCTACGAGCAGTACGTC.

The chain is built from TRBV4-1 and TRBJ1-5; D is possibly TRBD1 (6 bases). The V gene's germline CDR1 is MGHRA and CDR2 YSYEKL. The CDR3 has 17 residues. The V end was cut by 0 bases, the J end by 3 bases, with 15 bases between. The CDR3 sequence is CASSQDLGRGINQPQHF. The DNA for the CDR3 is TGCGCCAGCAGCCAAGATCTAGGCAGGGGAATCAATCAGCCCCAGCATTTT.

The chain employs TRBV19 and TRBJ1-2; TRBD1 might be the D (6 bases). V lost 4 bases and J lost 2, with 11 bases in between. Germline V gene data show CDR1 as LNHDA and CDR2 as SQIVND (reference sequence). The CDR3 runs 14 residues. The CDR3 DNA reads TGTGCCAGTAGTAATACAGGGACGAACTATGGCTACACCTTC. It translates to CASSNTGTNYGYTF.

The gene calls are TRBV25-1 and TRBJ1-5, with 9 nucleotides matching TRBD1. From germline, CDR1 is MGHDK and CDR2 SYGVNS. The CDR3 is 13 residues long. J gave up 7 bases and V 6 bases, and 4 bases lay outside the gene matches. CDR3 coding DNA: TGTGCCAGCAGGGGACAGGGAGGCCAGCCCCAGCATTTT. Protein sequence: CASRGQGGQPQHF.

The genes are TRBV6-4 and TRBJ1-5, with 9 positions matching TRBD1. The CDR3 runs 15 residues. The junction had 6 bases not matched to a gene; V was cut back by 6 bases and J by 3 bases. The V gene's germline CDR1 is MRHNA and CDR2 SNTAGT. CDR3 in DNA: TGTGCCAGCAGCAGGACAGGGGACGTCAATCAGCCCCAGCATTTT. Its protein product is CASSRTGDVNQPQHF.

The CDR3 loop is CASGDRGFYGYTF. CDR3 nucleotide sequence: TGTGCCAGCGGGGACAGGGGGTTCTATGGCTACACCTTC. This chain links TRBV2 with TRBJ1-2; 11 positions agree with TRBD1. Trimming took 8 bases from V and 4 from J; bases not matched to a gene: 3. Germline CDR1 is SNHLY and CDR2 is FYNNEI. CDR3 length equals 13 residues.

The CDR3 is CASRLFKDAGTYEQYV. Written as DNA, the CDR3 is TGTGCCAGCAGACTGTTCAAGGACGCGGGAACCTACGAGCAGTACGTC. The J gene is TRBJ2-7, the V gene TRBV6-6; tentative D call: TRBD2 (6 bases). Germline assignment: CDR1 MNHNY and CDR2 SVGAGI (reference sequence). V lost 6 bases and J 2 bases, leaving 20 bases between the germline ends. This CDR3 has 16 amino acids.

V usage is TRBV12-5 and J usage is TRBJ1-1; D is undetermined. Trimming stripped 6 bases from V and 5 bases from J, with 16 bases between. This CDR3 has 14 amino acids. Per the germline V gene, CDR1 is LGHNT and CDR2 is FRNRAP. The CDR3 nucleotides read TGTGCTAGTGGCCCCCCCAGGCGAGAAACTGAAGCTTTCTTT. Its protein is CASGPPRRETEAFF.